Each of the 31 T cell receptor beta chains below was sequenced from the same sample in a study of blood T cells in healthy people across ages (dated by TCRdb to between 2015 and 2016). Preparation of the library involved 5' RACE. Sequenced using an Illumina HiSeq 2500. A second about 7 to 11 cycle PCR used a sample-barcoded 5' primer and a J-beta primer mix. TCRdb took the public reads, trimmed them with fastp at Q25, ran MiXCR for clone calling and kept in-frame beta chains. Rows matching on CDR3 protein sequence are summarized as one entry with the most common DNA and genes. The sample table lists about 680,000 distinct CDR3 sequences, approximately 50% of them with a count of one. The leading ten clones occupy roughly 31% of the sample. Source material: blood. The receptors were sampled from an older woman in good health.

As regards this clonotype: A much more abundant neighbour one base away suggests this may be a read error. The chain joins TRBV29-1 to TRBJ2-5; tentatively, D is TRBD1 (5 bases). Germline CDR1 SQVTM, CDR2 ANQGSEA. The CDR3 runs 12 residues. The DNA of the CDR3 is TGCGGCGTTGGGGCAATACAAGAGACCCAGTACTTC. It translates to CGVGAIQETQYF.

A note on this clonotype: At one boundary the junction diverges from the germline segment, which might be a read error. The J gene is TRBJ2-1, the V gene TRBV5-1, with TRBD2 matching 14 bases. CDR1 and CDR2 (germline): SGHRS, YFSETQ. This CDR3 region has 16 residues. The CDR3: CVSSWTSGRSYNEQFF. As DNA, the CDR3 is TGCGTCAGCAGCTGGACTAGCGGGAGGTCCTACAATGAGCAGTTCTTC.

The chain combines TRBV25-1 with TRBJ2-5, with D uncertain. The CDR3 length is 11 residues. Trimming pared 4 bases from V and 7 bases from J, leaving 7 bases between. The germline V gene encodes CDR1 MGHDK and CDR2 SYGVNS. The CDR3 loop reads CASSASGTQYF. For the CDR3, the DNA is TGTGCCAGCAGTGCTTCAGGGACCCAGTACTTC.

V usage is TRBV5-1 and J usage is TRBJ2-7, with 7 bases identical to TRBD2. CDR1 and CDR2 (germline): SGHRS, YFSETQ. The V segment lost 0 bases and the J segment 3 bases; nucleotides outside the gene matches: 12. The length of the CDR3 is 17 residues. The DNA for the CDR3 is TGCGCCAGCAGCTTGGGGGTCCTAAGCGGGGCGATCTACGAGCAGTACTTC. It encodes CASSLGVLSGAIYEQYF.

In this sample, this clonotype turned up a few times. This rearrangement joins TRBV12-3 or TRBV12-4 to TRBJ1-2, with a weak D call TRBD1 (6 bases). This CDR3 region has 13 residues. V shed 6 bases and J shed 6 bases, with 14 bases lying between them. CDR3 nucleotide sequence: TGTGCCAGCAGCCCGGGGGGGGGCAATGGCTACACCTTC. It specifies CASSPGGGNGYTF.

The CDR3, as DNA: TGCGCCAGCAGCCAAGAGTACAGGGGTTCGGACACTACGCAGTATTTT. Translating gives CASSQEYRGSDTTQYF. This chain links TRBV4-1 with TRBJ2-3; 7 bases match TRBD1. Germline V CDR1 and CDR2: MGHRA, YSYEKL. Trimming took 0 bases from V and 8 from J; bases not matched to a gene: 11. This CDR3 comprises 16 residues.

In DNA, the CDR3 is TGTGCCAGCACCCTACCGGGACAGGGCCGCTATGGCTACACCTTC. Amino acid sequence: CASTLPGQGRYGYTF. V and J are TRBV7-2 and TRBJ1-2, with 9 bases that match TRBD1. The ends lost 7 bases at V and 4 bases at J; junction bases unmatched: 10. This CDR3 has 15 residues. Germline-derived CDR1 and CDR2 are SGHTA and FQGNSA. Based on the CDR3 plus reference TRBV7-2 and TRBJ1-2, the full variable domain is GAGVSQSPSNKVTEKGKDVELRCDPISGHTALYWYRQSLGQGLEFLIYFQGNSAPDKSGLPSDRFSAERTGGSVSTLTIQRTQQEDSAVYLCASTLPGQGRYGYTFGSGTRLTVV.

This clonotype was seen repeatedly, ten times or more. The chain combines TRBV28 with TRBJ2-3; D call uncertain. CDR3 length equals 15 residues. The V end lost 3 bases, the J end lost 2 bases, and 12 bases lay between the germline ends. The V gene's germline CDR1 is MDHEN and CDR2 SYDVKM. CDR3 bases: TGTGCCAGCAGTTTCGTGCGGAGAGTCACAGATACGCAGTATTTT. This gives the protein CASSFVRRVTDTQYF.

This chain connects TRBV5-6 to TRBJ2-1; no clear D. Germline V gene lookup returns CDR1 SGHDT and CDR2 YYEEEE. This CDR3 contains 18 residues. Trimming pared 1 base from V and 1 base from J, leaving 18 bases between. The CDR3 DNA sequence: TGTGCCAGCAGCTTGTGGGATGCTTGGGCGGAGTCCTACAATGAGCAGTTCTTC. Translated, it gives CASSLWDAWAESYNEQFF.

This clonotype came up once. The V gene is TRBV5-1, the J gene TRBJ2-4; no firm D call. The J call is doubtful: the DNA matches TRBJ2-1 better. The CDR3 covers 16 residues. Germline V gene data show CDR1 as SGHRS and CDR2 as YFSETQ. The CDR3 sequence is CASSPPQAAYGDEQFF. CDR3 nucleotide sequence: TGCGCCAGCAGCCCCCCGCAGGCGGCGTATGGGGATGAGCAGTTCTTC.

In its sample, this clonotype was seen a few times. The chain uses TRBV30 and TRBJ2-7, with D uncertain. Per germline, CDR1 GTSNPN and CDR2 SVGIG (reference sequence). Trimming cost V 2 bases and J 3 bases, with 8 bases left between them. The CDR3 has 12 residues. The CDR3 here is CAWSLTVYEQYF. The CDR3 nucleotides are TGTGCCTGGAGTTTAACGGTCTACGAGCAGTACTTC.

The chain links TRBV6-6 to TRBJ2-1; 7 nucleotides align to TRBD1. The germline gives CDR1 MNHNY, CDR2 SVGAGI (reference sequence). The CDR3 is 15 amino acids. With 7 bases clipped from V and 1 base from J, the junction kept 7 bases outside the gene matches. In DNA form, the CDR3 reads TGTGCCAGCATCCCACGACAGGGTTCCTACAATGAGCAGTTCTTC. This gives the protein CASIPRQGSYNEQFF.

The rearrangement joins TRBV7-2 to TRBJ2-7; D is uncertain. Germline values: CDR1 SGHTA, CDR2 FQGNSA. The CDR3 has 15 residues. V dropped 0 bases and J dropped 0 bases, with 9 bases sitting between them. In DNA, the CDR3 is TGTGCCAGCAGCTTAGCAGGGCAGACCTCCTACGAGCAGTACTTC. Translated, it gives CASSLAGQTSYEQYF.

The rearrangement joins TRBV20-1 to TRBJ2-7; 13 bases match TRBD2. This CDR3 has 16 amino acids. Trimming took 0 bases from V and 5 from J; bases not matched to a gene: 7. Germline CDR1 is DFQATT and CDR2 is SNEGSKA (reference sequence). The chain's CDR3 is CSARDPGLAGSHEQYF. The CDR3, as DNA: TGCAGTGCTAGAGACCCGGGACTAGCGGGATCCCACGAGCAGTACTTC.

J is TRBJ2-7 and V is TRBV5-1; D uncertain. Germline CDR1 reads SGHRS; CDR2 reads YFSETQ. The CDR3 loop spans 13 amino acids. Trimming shortened V by 0 bases and J by 5 bases, and 9 bases separated the two germline ends. CDR3 in DNA: TGCGCCAGCAGCTTGGAGGTTGTGGACGAGCAGTACTTC. Protein product: CASSLEVVDEQYF.

This chain joins TRBV12-3 or TRBV12-4 and TRBJ2-1; D uncertain. Between the trimmed V and J ends, which lost 5 bases and 4 bases, there was a span of 12 bases. The CDR3 has 14 amino acids. DNA of the CDR3: TGTGCCAGCAGTGGGGTGGGTGGGTACAATGAGCAGTTCTTC. Translating gives CASSGVGGYNEQFF.

The chain carries TRBV6-2 or TRBV6-3 and TRBJ2-7, with D perhaps TRBD1 (6 bases). The CDR3 spans 17 residues. Germline V gene sequence: CDR1 MNHEY, CDR2 SVGEGT. The V and J ends lost 2 bases and 6 bases respectively, with 23 bases between them. As DNA, the CDR3 is TGTGCCAGCAGTTACCTACAGGGTTCACTGAGAGGTGGCGAGCAGTACTTC. Translated, it gives CASSYLQGSLRGGEQYF.

Comments on this clonotype: The junction does not match germline at one end; this may be a read error. In DNA form, the CDR3 reads TGTGCCAGCAGCCCCAGACGAGCGGGGGACAATGAGCCGTTCTTC. Amino acid sequence: CASSPRRAGDNEPFF. The rearrangement links TRBV3-1 to TRBJ2-1, with 8 bases aligning to TRBD2. The CDR3 totals 15 residues. The germline gives CDR1 LGHDT, CDR2 YNNKEL (reference sequence).

Of note for this clonotype: Compared with germline, one end of the junction differs, possibly owing to a read error. V and J are TRBV7-2 and TRBJ2-1; TRBD2 might be the D (6 bases). Germline-derived CDR1 and CDR2 are SGHTA and FQGNSA. CDR3 size: 15 residues. CDR3 in DNA: TGTGCCAGCAGCTCGACCAGCGGGTCATACAATGAGCGGTTCTTC. Translation gives CASSSTSGSYNERFF.

This rearrangement joins TRBV11-3 to TRBJ1-1; TRBD1 might be the D (5 bases). In germline, CDR1 is SGHNT, CDR2 YENEEA. Deletions cut 5 bases from V and 4 bases from J, with 11 bases between. This CDR3 is built from 13 residues. Written as DNA, the CDR3 is TGTGCCAGCAGCCCCCCGGACACCACTGAAGCTTTCTTT. The encoded protein is CASSPPDTTEAFF.

The chain carries TRBV4-3 and TRBJ2-7; 7 bases fit TRBD2. Germline lookup yields CDR1 LGHNA and CDR2 YSLEER. CDR3 size: 14 residues. V dropped 2 bases and J dropped 10; count of bases not matched to a gene: 11. The CDR3 DNA is TGCGCCAGCAGCCAACGAGGACCCGGGGGGATTCAGTACTTC. Protein sequence: CASSQRGPGGIQYF.

The gene calls are TRBV20-1 and TRBJ1-5; D gene ambiguous. Germline-derived CDR1 and CDR2 are DFQATT and SNEGSKA (reference sequence). The CDR3 extends over 13 amino acids. Trimming removed 1 base from V and 2 bases from J, with 6 bases in between. CDR3 sequence reads: CSARVGGNQPQHF. The DNA of the CDR3 is TGCAGTGCTAGAGTAGGCGGCAATCAGCCCCAGCATTTT.

This clonotype was observed a few times. The V gene is TRBV5-1, the J gene TRBJ2-1; TRBD1 might be the D (6 bases). The length of the CDR3 is 12 residues. Germline V gene sequence: CDR1 SGHRS, CDR2 YFSETQ. V dropped 2 bases and J dropped 11 bases, with 11 bases sitting between them. DNA for the CDR3: TGCGCCAGCAGCTTCCCCGGGGACAAGCAGTTCTTC. Amino acids: CASSFPGDKQFF.

This clonotype appeared a single time. The chain is built from TRBV2 and TRBJ2-1; D possibly uses TRBD1 or TRBD2 (5 bases each). V lost 7 bases, J lost 2 bases, and 12 bases lay in between. The CDR3 consists of 14 residues. Germline V gene lookup returns CDR1 SNHLY and CDR2 FYNNEI. The CDR3 reads CASNGAGAYNEQFF. DNA of the CDR3: TGTGCCAGCAATGGGGCGGGCGCCTACAATGAGCAGTTCTTC.

This clonotype was recorded a few times. CDR3 nucleotides: TGCAGTGCTAGTCTCCGGGGCAGCGGGAGCTCCTACGAGCAGTACTTC. Its translation is CSASLRGSGSSYEQYF. The chain joins TRBV20-1 to TRBJ2-7, with TRBD2 identical over 8 bases. Per the germline V gene, CDR1 is DFQATT and CDR2 is SNEGSKA (reference sequence). The CDR3 length is 16 residues. V lost 3 bases to trimming and J lost 0 bases; unmatched junction nucleotides: 10.

The chain uses TRBV7-2 and TRBJ1-6, with D possibly TRBD1 on 5 matching bases. V was clipped by 7 bases and J by 6 bases, with 16 bases between them. Germline CDR1 SGHTA, CDR2 FQGNSA. The CDR3 runs 15 residues. CDR3 region: CASNQGPGFNSPLHF. The CDR3, as DNA: TGTGCCAGCAACCAGGGTCCCGGCTTTAATTCACCCCTCCACTTT.

This chain links TRBV24-1 with TRBJ2-1; 10 bases agree with TRBD2. Germline assignment: CDR1 KGHDR and CDR2 SFDVKD. The V gene end was trimmed by 3 bases and the J gene end by 6 bases; junction bases not matched to a gene: 1. The CDR3 has 14 amino acids. The CDR3 loop is CATSDSGRANEQFF. The CDR3 DNA follows: TGTGCCACCAGTGATAGCGGGAGGGCCAATGAGCAGTTCTTC.

The rearrangement links TRBV7-8 to TRBJ2-1; D ambiguous. The V and J ends lost 8 bases and 1 base respectively, with 12 bases between them. Germline-derived CDR1 and CDR2 are SGHVS and FQNEAQ. This CDR3 comprises 14 residues. This CDR3 is CASCQYFSYNEQFF. In nucleotides, the CDR3 is TGTGCCAGCTGCCAGTACTTTTCCTACAATGAGCAGTTCTTC.

This sequence joins TRBV27 and TRBJ2-1; TRBD2 might be the D (5 bases). Germline lookup yields CDR1 MNHEY and CDR2 SMNVEV (reference sequence). The CDR3 sequence is 15 residues long. V was pared by 5 bases and J by 0 bases, with 11 bases between. CDR3 nucleotide sequence: TGTGCCAGCAGTCCCCGAGGGAACTCCTACAATGAGCAGTTCTTC. Protein product: CASSPRGNSYNEQFF.

The table lists this clonotype with a count of one. The chain employs TRBV5-1 and TRBJ2-5, with D possibly TRBD2 on 6 matching bases. Germline V CDR1 and CDR2: SGHRS, YFSETQ. The V and J ends lost 3 bases and 5 bases respectively, with 14 bases between them. The CDR3 is 14 amino acids. This CDR3 reads CASSSVSGGETQYF. CDR3 nucleotides: TGCGCCAGCAGCTCCGTTAGCGGAGGGGAGACCCAGTACTTC.

The V gene is TRBV10-3, the J gene TRBJ2-7, with 10 bases matching TRBD2. This CDR3 has 15 amino acids. Germline V gene lookup returns CDR1 ENHRY and CDR2 SYGVKD. V trimming: 1 base; J trimming: 2 bases; junction bases outside the gene matches: 2. The CDR3 DNA follows: TGTGCCATCAGTGAGTTAAGCGGGAGGGCCTACGAGCAGTACTTC. Amino acids: CAISELSGRAYEQYF.